One sample yielded the 3 T cell receptor beta chains listed below, sequenced in a study of blood T cell repertoires in COVID-19. Assay used: immunoSEQ multiplex PCR; TCRdb lists only in-frame clones, some missing. The sample records about 370,000 clones, about 90% being singletons. The specimen sequenced was peripheral blood. Every receptor here comes from a woman aged 30 to 39 with COVID-19, enrolled during active disease.

The chain couples TRBV27 to TRBJ1-3, with D perhaps TRBD1 (5 bases). The CDR3 length is 14 residues. CDR1 and CDR2 from the germline V gene are MNHEY and SMNVEV (reference sequence). Trimming left V 5 bases short and J 0 bases short, with 8 bases between. This chain's CDR3 is CASSPGYSGNTIYF. The CDR3 coding sequence is TGTGCCAGCAGTCCAGGGTACTCTGGAAACACCATATATTTT.

The V gene is TRBV10-3, the J gene TRBJ2-7, with D unclear. This CDR3 region has 13 residues. Deletions cut 4 bases from V and 9 bases from J, with 16 bases between. CDR1 and CDR2 from the germline V gene are ENHRY and SYGVKD. CDR3 sequence reads: CAISASQTVGQYV. CDR3 sequence (DNA): TGTGCCATCAGTGCTTCTCAAACTGTCGGGCAGTACGTC.

The chain uses TRBV11-2 and TRBJ2-7, with TRBD2 identical over 9 bases. J gave up 6 bases and V 6 bases, and 3 bases lay outside the gene matches. The CDR3 has 12 residues. The germline V gene encodes CDR1 SGHAT and CDR2 FQNNGV. In DNA form, the CDR3 reads TGTGCCAGCAGTCAGACTAGCGGCGAGCAGTACTTC. It specifies CASSQTSGEQYF. Based on the CDR3 plus reference TRBV11-2 and TRBJ2-7, the full variable domain is EAGVAQSPRYKIIEKRQSVAFWCNPISGHATLYWYQQILGQGPKLLIQFQNNGVVDDSQLPKDRFSAERLKGVDSTLKIQPAKLEDSAVYLCASSQTSGEQYFGPGTRLTVT.